This T cell receptor (beta chain) originates from a study of cytomegalovirus exposure and HLA in healthy donors. The PCR ran on 60 Vbeta and 13 Jbeta primers. Produced via immunoSEQ multiplex PCR; TCRdb's table is partial and in-frame only. The listing records about 41,000 clones. Study-level findings and limits: Prior analysis indicated that the majority of TCR beta V segments exhibited productivity approximately 90% or approximately 30% of the time. Later work found that TCR association rates differed between HLA loci; DRB1 had the most and HLA-C the fewest.

As concerns this clone: Its antigen remains unidentified.

The sample taken for sequencing was PBMCs. This clonotype was sampled from a young man in good health and CMV-seronegative.

The CDR3 sequence: CASIGVNQPQHF. CDR3 DNA sequence: TGTGCCAGCATAGGAGTAAATCAGCCCCAGCATTTT. The chain employs TRBV6-1 and TRBJ1-5; D not resolved. Germline CDR1 MNHNS, CDR2 SASEGT. V gave up 7 bases and J gave up 4 bases, with 8 bases separating them. This CDR3 is 12 amino acids long.